These T cell receptor beta chains were read from a single sample in a study of low-dose radiotherapy and immunotherapy resistance in tumors. From the reads, TCRdb called clonotypes with MiXCR, one entry per CDR3 protein. The table records tens of thousands of distinct CDR3 sequences, just under 9.5% of them present only once. The sample consisted of PBMCs, taken before treatment. The receptors were sampled from a male donor with prostate cancer. CDR3s include the opening cysteine and the closing phenylalanine or tryptophan. Each record gives: D gene, J gene, CDR3 length, clone size, V gene, CDR3 DNA, CDR3 protein. D genes are given only for firm matches. Size values are once, few and many counts, or a class for expanded clones, and some rows have none.

d_gene: -
j_gene: TRBJ1-4
len: 13
abundance: many
v_gene: TRBV2
CDR3nt: TGTGCCAGCAGGATAGGGACTAATGAAAAACTGTTTTTT
CDR3aa: CASRIGTNEKLFF

d_gene: TRBD1
j_gene: TRBJ2-7
len: 13
abundance: -
v_gene: TRBV20-1
CDR3nt: TGCAGTGCTAGTACAGGGGGATCCTACGAGCAGTACTTC
CDR3aa: CSASTGGSYEQYF

d_gene: TRBD2
j_gene: TRBJ2-2
len: 15
abundance: many
v_gene: TRBV28
CDR3nt: TGTGCCAGCCAAAAACTAGCGGGAGTCACCGGGGAGCTGTTTTTT
CDR3aa: CASQKLAGVTGELFF

d_gene: TRBD2
j_gene: TRBJ2-2
len: 17
abundance: many
v_gene: TRBV18
CDR3nt: TGTGCCAGCTCACTTCTAGCGGGAGAAAGGATCCCCGGGGAGCTGTTTTTT
CDR3aa: CASSLLAGERIPGELFF

d_gene: -
j_gene: TRBJ1-2
len: 12
abundance: -
v_gene: TRBV7-2
CDR3nt: TGTGCCAGCAGCTTAGAAGCGGGAAGCTACACCTTC
CDR3aa: CASSLEAGSYTF

d_gene: -
j_gene: TRBJ2-1
len: 15
abundance: -
v_gene: TRBV6-6
CDR3nt: TGTGCCAGCAGCCCCTTATCGAGACCAACGAATGAGCAGTTCTTC
CDR3aa: CASSPLSRPTNEQFF

d_gene: TRBD1
j_gene: TRBJ1-1
len: 16
abundance: many
v_gene: TRBV6-5
CDR3nt: TGTGCCAGCACCTCGGTAGCGGGACAGGGTCACACTGAAGCTTTCTTT
CDR3aa: CASTSVAGQGHTEAFF

d_gene: -
j_gene: TRBJ1-2
len: 16
abundance: many
v_gene: TRBV12-3/TRBV12-4
CDR3nt: TGTGCCAGCAGTTACCAAAGGGGGGCGGCCAGGGATGGCTACACCTTC
CDR3aa: CASSYQRGAARDGYTF

d_gene: TRBD2
j_gene: TRBJ2-3
len: 16
abundance: many
v_gene: TRBV12-3/TRBV12-4
CDR3nt: TGTGCCAGCAGTTTAGCGGCGGGAGGTAGCACAGATACGCAGTATTTT
CDR3aa: CASSLAAGGSTDTQYF

d_gene: -
j_gene: TRBJ2-5
len: 13
abundance: many
v_gene: TRBV7-9
CDR3nt: TGTGCCAGCAGCCTTCCCCCCCTGGAGACCCAGTACTTC
CDR3aa: CASSLPPLETQYF

d_gene: -
j_gene: TRBJ1-1
len: 17
abundance: many
v_gene: TRBV28
CDR3nt: TGTGCCAGCAGTGAATTTAGACCGGGGGGAAGGGACACTGAAGCTTTCTTT
CDR3aa: CASSEFRPGGRDTEAFF

d_gene: TRBD1
j_gene: TRBJ1-2
len: 16
abundance: -
v_gene: TRBV18
CDR3nt: TGTGCCAGCTCACCATCGGGGCGGACAGGGGGCGCGGAGGACACCTTT
CDR3aa: CASSPSGRTGGAEDTF

d_gene: -
j_gene: TRBJ1-2
len: 17
abundance: many
v_gene: TRBV4-1
CDR3nt: TGCGCCAGCAGCCAAAGATTTCGCGACTTAGCTAACTATGGCTACACCTTC
CDR3aa: CASSQRFRDLANYGYTF

d_gene: -
j_gene: TRBJ2-3
len: 12
abundance: many
v_gene: TRBV20-1
CDR3nt: TGCAGTGCTAGCCCAGAGACAGATACGCAGTATTTT
CDR3aa: CSASPETDTQYF

d_gene: -
j_gene: TRBJ2-2
len: 13
abundance: many
v_gene: TRBV20-1
CDR3nt: TGCAGTGCTCAGACAGCGAACACCGGGGAGCTGTTTTTT
CDR3aa: CSAQTANTGELFF

d_gene: -
j_gene: TRBJ1-1
len: 16
abundance: many
v_gene: TRBV30
CDR3nt: TGTGCCTGGAGAGAAGGGGCGTTGGTGGGGAACACTGAAGCTTTCTTT
CDR3aa: CAWREGALVGNTEAFF

d_gene: TRBD2
j_gene: TRBJ2-1
len: 17
abundance: many
v_gene: TRBV24-1
CDR3nt: TGTGCCACCAGTGATTTCTTCGGCGGGAGCTCCTACAATGAGCAGTTCTTC
CDR3aa: CATSDFFGGSSYNEQFF

d_gene: -
j_gene: TRBJ2-2
len: 14
abundance: -
v_gene: TRBV7-2
CDR3nt: TGTGCCAGCAGCTTACCGGGGGGCGCCGGGGAGCTGTTTTTT
CDR3aa: CASSLPGGAGELFF

d_gene: -
j_gene: TRBJ2-1
len: 15
abundance: many
v_gene: TRBV5-1
CDR3nt: TGCGCCAGCAGCTTGGTGAGGGGTGGTAACAATGAGCAGTTCTTC
CDR3aa: CASSLVRGGNNEQFF

d_gene: -
j_gene: TRBJ2-7
len: 13
abundance: many
v_gene: TRBV18
CDR3nt: TGTGCCAGCTCACCGGGCAGGGACTACGAGCAGTACTTC
CDR3aa: CASSPGRDYEQYF

d_gene: -
j_gene: TRBJ2-3
len: 13
abundance: many
v_gene: TRBV6-6
CDR3nt: TGTGCCAGCAGGAACCTTGGAGGAGATACGCAGTATTTT
CDR3aa: CASRNLGGDTQYF

d_gene: -
j_gene: TRBJ2-5
len: 16
abundance: many
v_gene: TRBV6-5
CDR3nt: TGTGCCAGCAGTTACTCCGGGTTGGAAGATCAAGAGACCCAGTACTTC
CDR3aa: CASSYSGLEDQETQYF